The TCR beta chain under discussion was sequenced for a study of cytomegalovirus exposure and HLA in healthy donors. The study's findings and limits: Per published accounts, TCR beta sequences correctly predicted the HLA-A and HLA-B alleles of most subjects. In an earlier analysis, productive rearrangement rates for most beta V segments clustered near 87% or 30%. CMV serostatus was the sole immune exposure data available.

Each donor was nominally healthy when sampled (though unrecorded immune exposures were likely). With regard to this clone: What it recognizes is unknown.

Amplification used 60 Vbeta primers and 13 Jbeta primers. Repertoires were generated with immunoSEQ multiplex PCR, while TCRdb's copy carries only in-frame clones and drops some. This table holds some 150,000 clones, 60% to 80% found once. Trimming stripped 3 bases from V and 6 bases from J, with 9 bases between. This CDR3 has 13 residues. Germline V CDR1 and CDR2: MNHNS, SASEGT. The chain recombines TRBV6-1 with TRBJ2-1; D perhaps matches TRBD2 (5 bases). This clonotype was sampled from a man in his thirties or forties in good health and CMV-seropositive. Sequencing input: PBMCs. CDR3 protein: CASSELRVNEQFF. DNA for the CDR3: TGTGCCAGCAGTGAGCTGCGGGTCAATGAGCAGTTCTTC.